This T cell receptor (beta chain) was sequenced for a study of T cell changes during pregnancy in multiple sclerosis (dated by TCRdb to between 2017 and 2020). Background on the whole study: In women with multiple sclerosis, the researchers looked at how the T cell repertoire shifted as pregnancy progressed.

At the junction V is shortened by 6 bases and J by 4 bases; bases outside the gene matches: 10. From cysteine to phenylalanine, the CDR3 is 15 amino acids long. CDR3 DNA is the only sequence kept; it has 45 bases, read in frame from the first base. For CDR1 and CDR2, the germline V gene (reference sequence) lists SEHNR and FQNEAQ. Concerning this clone: Its binding antigen is unknown. The record has no base qualities; no much larger clone is one base away.

The library was produced with the immunoSEQ multiplex PCR assay. Drawn from immuneACCESS, this table holds only the in-frame rearrangements with V and J called that TCRdb kept. Clones are partly lost; checked studies trace under half to an unresolved V gene and leave the rest unexplained. In all, the sample holds 70,000 to 100,000 clones, and 80% to 95% of those were seen once. Roughly 1% of the sample is held by the ten biggest clonotypes. The sequencing used peripheral blood, collected in the first trimester of pregnancy. This TCR was recovered from a female donor with multiple sclerosis, enrolled in a pregnancy study. The chain is assembled from TRBV7-9 and TRBJ2-5; 8 bases in between match TRBD2. The CDR3 amino acid sequence is: CASSFRGGRVETQYF. The DNA sequence follows: TGTGCCAGCAGTTTCCGGGGGGGGCGCGTAGAGACCCAGTACTTC. This CDR3, with the reference TRBV7-9 and TRBJ2-5 proteins standing in past its ends, gives the full variable domain DTGVSQNPRHKITKRGQNVTFRCDPISEHNRLYWYRQTLGQGPEFLTYFQNEAQLEKSRLLSDRFSAERPKGSFSTLEIQRTEQGDSAMYLCASSFRGGRVETQYFGPGTRLLVL.